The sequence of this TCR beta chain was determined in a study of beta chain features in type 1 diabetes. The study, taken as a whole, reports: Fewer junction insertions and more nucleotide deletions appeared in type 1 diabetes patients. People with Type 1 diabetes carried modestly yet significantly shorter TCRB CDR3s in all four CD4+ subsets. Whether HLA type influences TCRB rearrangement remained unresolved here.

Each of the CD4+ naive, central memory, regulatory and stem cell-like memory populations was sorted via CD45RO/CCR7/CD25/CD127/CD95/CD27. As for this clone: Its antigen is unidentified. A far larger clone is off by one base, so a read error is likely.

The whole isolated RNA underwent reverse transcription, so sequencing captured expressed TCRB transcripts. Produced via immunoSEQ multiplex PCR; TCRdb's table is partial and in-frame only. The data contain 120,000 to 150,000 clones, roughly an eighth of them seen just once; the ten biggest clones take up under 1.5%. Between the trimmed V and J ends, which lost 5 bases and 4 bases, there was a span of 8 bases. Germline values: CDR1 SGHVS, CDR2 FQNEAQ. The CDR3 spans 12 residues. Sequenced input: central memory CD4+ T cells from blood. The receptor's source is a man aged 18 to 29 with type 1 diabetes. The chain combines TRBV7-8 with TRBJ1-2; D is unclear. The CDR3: CASSQDIYGYTF. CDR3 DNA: TGTGCCAGCAGCCAAGACATCTATGGCTACACCTTC.